Listed below are T cell receptor beta chains from one sample, sequenced in a study of T cell repertoires in cytomegalovirus infection. One entry per CDR3 protein, called by TCRdb with MiXCR from the reads. The sample consists of 300,000 to 400,000 distinct CDR3 sequences, under 35% of them appearing once. No cognate antigen is known for these TCRs. The material sequenced was cultured PBMCs, taken from culture after CMV antigen stimulation. The source is a human donor in good health (CMV status not recorded). Some clones in this sample may be carry-over from other donors' samples. CDR3s include the opening cysteine and the closing phenylalanine or tryptophan. A D gene is named only where the DNA matches it firmly. Expanded clones are given a class, and other clones once, few, many or no size at all.

abundance,v_gene,j_gene,d_gene,CDR3nt,CDR3aa
few,TRBV5-6,TRBJ2-3,.,TGTGCCAGCAGCTTGGCAGGGACTGGCACAGATACGCAGTATTTT,CASSLAGTGTDTQYF
.,TRBV7-8,TRBJ2-7,.,TGTGCCAGCAGCTCACGGAGGGGGGACAGTACTTACGAGCAGTACTTC,CASSSRRGDSTYEQYF
.,TRBV11-3,TRBJ2-7,.,TGTGCCAGCAGCTTAGATCTCAGTGCGGCCTCCTACGAGCAGTACTTC,CASSLDLSAASYEQYF
many,TRBV7-2,TRBJ2-1,.,TGTGCCAGCAGCTTCCCCAGGACTACTTCGAACTCCTACAATGAGCAGTTCTTC,CASSFPRTTSNSYNEQFF
.,TRBV12-3/TRBV12-4,TRBJ1-6,.,TGTGCCAGCAGTTCCTCGCCGGGCTCCTATAATTCACCCCTCCACTTT,CASSSSPGSYNSPLHF
.,TRBV5-1,TRBJ1-1,.,TGCGCCAGCAGCTTGGAGTGGGTACGGGAGAACACTGAAGCTTTCTTT,CASSLEWVRENTEAFF
few,TRBV15,TRBJ2-1,TRBD2,TGTGCCACCAGCAGAGGGGAACTAGCGGGAGGGTATTACAATGAGCAGTTCTTC,CATSRGELAGGYYNEQFF
.,TRBV19,TRBJ2-2,.,TGTGCCAGTATACGGGCCCCGAACACCGGGGAGCTGTTTTTT,CASIRAPNTGELFF
.,TRBV28,TRBJ2-1,.,TGTGCCAGCATCGGGTCGGGGACCAACAATGAGCAGTTCTTC,CASIGSGTNNEQFF
.,TRBV6-2/TRBV6-3,TRBJ2-3,.,TGTGCCAACGGAGACTATACAGATACGCAGTATTTT,CANGDYTDTQYF
many,TRBV12-3/TRBV12-4,TRBJ1-5,TRBD1,TGTGCCAGCAGACACAGGGGACATAGCAATCAGCCCCAGCATTTT,CASRHRGHSNQPQHF
few,TRBV7-3,TRBJ2-7,.,TGTGCCAGCAGTTGGGACGGGGGCAGCTCCTACGAGCAGTACTTC,CASSWDGGSSYEQYF
.,TRBV14,TRBJ1-6,.,TGTGCCAGCAGCCAGGGGTGGGTTAATTCACCCCTCCACTTT,CASSQGWVNSPLHF
few,TRBV6-4,TRBJ1-1,.,TGTGCCAGCAGAAACAGCTTGAACACTGAAGCTTTCTTT,CASRNSLNTEAFF
few,TRBV3-1,TRBJ1-6,TRBD1,TGTGCCAGCAGCCAAGAGAAGGGGGCAGTTTCACCCCTCCACTTT,CASSQEKGAVSPLHF
many,TRBV27,TRBJ2-1,.,TGTGCCAGCAGCTTCAGGGGCAGCTCCTACAATGAGCAGTTCTTC,CASSFRGSSYNEQFF
many,TRBV7-3,TRBJ2-3,.,TGTGCCAGCAGCCCGGGACTTCCGGGTGATACGCAGTATTTT,CASSPGLPGDTQYF
few,TRBV12-3/TRBV12-4,TRBJ1-4,.,TGTGCCAGCAGTCGCTCGGGTGGGCGTAATGAAAAACTGTTTTTT,CASSRSGGRNEKLFF
few,TRBV6-5,TRBJ1-3,.,TGTGCCAGCAGTTACTTGACTGAGCCTGGAAACACCATATATTTT,CASSYLTEPGNTIYF
.,TRBV20-1,TRBJ2-7,.,TGCGGGGCTTCTTTGTCCTACGAGCAGTACTTC,CGASLSYEQYF
few,TRBV6-1,TRBJ2-3,TRBD1,TGTGCCAGCAGTCCACAGGGGGCCCTGGGGGTTTCCACAGATACGCAGTATTTT,CASSPQGALGVSTDTQYF
.,TRBV7-9,TRBJ2-5,.,TGTGCCAGCAGCCAAAATCCAGGGACCCGACGGGGGGAGACCCAGTACTTC,CASSQNPGTRRGETQYF
few,TRBV4-1,TRBJ1-6,TRBD1,TGCGCCAGCAGCCAACAGGGACAGGGAAATTCACCCCTCCACTTT,CASSQQGQGNSPLHF
.,TRBV7-2,TRBJ2-2,.,TGTGCCAGCAGCTTATGGGGTGGCAGGAACACCGGGGAGCTGTTTTTT,CASSLWGGRNTGELFF
.,TRBV18,TRBJ2-5,.,TGTGCCAGCTCACCACCGTCCCGGGTGGAGGAGACCCAGTACTTC,CASSPPSRVEETQYF
many,TRBV12-3/TRBV12-4,TRBJ2-7,.,TGTGCCAGCAGGGGTGCCCCCTACGAGCAGTACTTC,CASRGAPYEQYF